The present T cell receptor beta chain was sequenced within a study of technical replicates of blood from a handful of donors. This clone has more than one count but fewer than ten. Sequencing was performed with immunoSEQ multiplex PCR; in TCRdb, only in-frame clones are kept and a portion is missing. The sample lists 95,000 to 100,000 clones, approximately 96% occurring once. The germline gives CDR1 SGHRS, CDR2 YFSETQ. J lost 3 bases, V lost 0 bases, and 0 bases had no gene match. The CDR3 contains 15 residues. The source is a human donor in good health. The J gene is TRBJ2-5, the V gene TRBV5-1, with 12 bases lining up with TRBD2. Sample: T cells isolated from PBMCs. The CDR3, as DNA: TGCGCCAGCAGCTTGGGGACTAGCGGGGAAGAGACCCAGTACTTC. This translates into CASSLGTSGEETQYF.